The clone carrying this T cell receptor beta chain was seen a few times. Every one of the donors was a healthy Caucasian. The source of the sample is a study of identical twins. The ends were cut back, 4 bases at V and 4 bases at J, with 14 bases in the middle. From germline, CDR1 is SGHRS and CDR2 YFSETQ. The CDR3 consists of 14 residues. Template switching (which added a universal primer site) was used, and cDNA carried unique molecular identifiers. TCRdb redid the calling of the 5' RACE reads with MiXCR, one entry per CDR3 protein. The sample has more than 1.5 million distinct CDR3 sequences; less than 40% are singletons.

The source of this sequence is a newborn girl in good health. This chain connects TRBV5-1 to TRBJ1-1; possibly TRBD1 for D (5 bases). Material: cord blood. The CDR3 coding sequence is TGCGCCAGCAGCGAAACCTCAGGGTTCACTGAAGCTTTCTTT. This encodes CASSETSGFTEAFF.